The rows below give T cell receptor beta chains drawn from one sample of a study of blood T cell repertoires in COVID-19. Sequencing was performed with immunoSEQ multiplex PCR; in TCRdb, only in-frame clones are kept and a portion is missing. The sample lists around 94,000 clones; around four fifths were seen once. Source material: peripheral blood. The receptors here all came from a man aged 35 to 55 with active or convalescent COVID-19. Each CDR3 is given with its conserved first and last residue. D genes are given only for firm matches. Expanded clones are given a class, and other clones once, few, many or no size at all.

v_call	cdr3_length	d_call	j_call	clone_size	cdr3_nt	cdr3_aa
TRBV6-2/TRBV6-3	14	NA	TRBJ1-2	NA	TGTGCCAGCAGTTACCGGTCCCCTCTCTATGGCTACACCTTC	CASSYRSPLYGYTF
TRBV7-2	11	NA	TRBJ2-1	NA	TGTGCCAGCAGCTCGGAGCTTCGGAAGATCTTC	CASSSELRKIF
TRBV9	14	TRBD1	TRBJ1-4	NA	TGTGCCAGCAGCGTAGGACAGGGAACTGAAAAACTGTTTTTT	CASSVGQGTEKLFF
TRBV6-5	14	TRBD1	TRBJ2-7	NA	TGTGCCAGCTCCACAAGACAGGGGGCCAGCGAGCAGTACTTC	CASSTRQGASEQYF
TRBV19	13	NA	TRBJ1-6	NA	TGTGCCAGCTCAGCGTCCTATAATTCACCCCTCCACTTT	CASSASYNSPLHF
TRBV3-1/TRBV3-2	22	TRBD1	TRBJ2-6	NA	TGTGCCAGCAGCCAAGATCATAGCCCGGCCCTTAACAGGGGGCGTGGGGCCAACGTCCTGACTTTC	CASSQDHSPALNRGRGANVLTF
TRBV18	17	TRBD2	TRBJ2-3	NA	TGTGCCAGCTCACCACGTCCTAGCGGAGCTAGCACAGATACGCAGTATTTT	CASSPRPSGASTDTQYF
TRBV6-2/TRBV6-3	12	NA	TRBJ2-7	NA	TGTGCCAGCAGTGGCACGCGGTCCGAGCAGTACTTC	CASSGTRSEQYF
TRBV2	16	NA	TRBJ1-2	NA	TGTGCCAGCAGTGGGGGGGTCGGCCTAAAGGGCCATGGCTACACCTTC	CASSGGVGLKGHGYTF
TRBV24-1	14	NA	TRBJ1-5	NA	TGTGCCACCAGCCCGCGGGGTAGCAATCAGCCCCAGCATTTT	CATSPRGSNQPQHF
TRBV6-1	11	NA	TRBJ1-1	NA	TGTGCCAGCAGTGAACCATTTGAAGCTTTCTTT	CASSEPFEAFF
TRBV19	12	NA	TRBJ1-2	NA	TGTGCCAGTAGTGTCCTGAACTATGGCTACACCTTC	CASSVLNYGYTF
TRBV2	13	NA	TRBJ1-2	NA	TGTGCCAGCAGTGAGACAAGCTATTATGGCTACACCTTC	CASSETSYYGYTF
TRBV2	16	NA	TRBJ1-4	NA	TGTGCCAGCGTGCCAGTCAGGGCCTCGGCGGTAGGAAAACTGTTTTTT	CASVPVRASAVGKLFF
TRBV19	16	NA	TRBJ2-3	once	TGTGCCAGTAGTAGAGGGGGGGGGTCTCCCCAAGATACGCAGTATTTT	CASSRGGGSPQDTQYF
TRBV5-4	13	NA	TRBJ2-5	NA	TGTGCCAGCAGCTTTAGTCTTGAGGAGACCCAGTACTTC	CASSFSLEETQYF
TRBV15	15	TRBD2	TRBJ2-4	NA	TGTGCCACCAGCAGAGATAGCGGGGGAGTGAACATTCAGTACTTC	CATSRDSGGVNIQYF